This T cell receptor (beta chain) was obtained from a study of glioma-infiltrating T cells after dendritic cell vaccination. Across the whole study: Glioblastoma patients came from Phase I and II dendritic cell vaccination trials. At biweekly intervals, patients got three intradermal dendritic cell vaccine injections.

Up to 2 ug genomic DNA was used for TCRB CDR3 amplification. Primers: 60 V beta forward and 13 J beta reverse. The data were produced by immunoSEQ multiplex PCR, yet TCRdb's version contains in-frame clones alone and is incomplete. The table records 80,000 to 95,000 clones, over 65% of them present only once. This CDR3 is 16 amino acids long. V lost 5 bases and J lost 7; bases outside the gene matches: 10. Germline values: CDR1 SGHTA, CDR2 FQGTGA. The receptor was isolated from a human donor with glioblastoma. J is TRBJ2-1 and V is TRBV7-3; 11 bases match TRBD2. Sequenced here: blood, sampled before dendritic cell vaccination. This CDR3 is CASSPSLAGGGNEQFF. The CDR3 DNA reads as TGTGCCAGCAGCCCGAGTCTAGCGGGAGGTGGGAATGAGCAGTTCTTC.